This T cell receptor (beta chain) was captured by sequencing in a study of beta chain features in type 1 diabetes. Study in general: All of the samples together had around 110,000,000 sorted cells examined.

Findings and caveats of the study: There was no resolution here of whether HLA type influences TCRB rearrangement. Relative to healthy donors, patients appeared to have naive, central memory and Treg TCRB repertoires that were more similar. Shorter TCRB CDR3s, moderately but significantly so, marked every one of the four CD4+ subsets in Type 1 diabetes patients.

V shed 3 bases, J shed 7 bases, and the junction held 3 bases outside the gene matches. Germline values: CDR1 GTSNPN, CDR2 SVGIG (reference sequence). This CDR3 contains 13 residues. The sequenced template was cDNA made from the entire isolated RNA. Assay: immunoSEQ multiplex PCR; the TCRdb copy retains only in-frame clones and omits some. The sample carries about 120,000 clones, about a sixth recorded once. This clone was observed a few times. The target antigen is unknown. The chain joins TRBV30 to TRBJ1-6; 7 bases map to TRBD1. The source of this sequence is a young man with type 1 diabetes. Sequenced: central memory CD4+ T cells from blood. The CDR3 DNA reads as TGTGCCTGGAGGGGACAGACGAATTCACCCCTCCACTTT. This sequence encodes CAWRGQTNSPLHF.